A single sample gave rise to the 24 T cell receptor beta chains below, sequenced in a study of tumor-infiltrating lymphocytes in primary liver carcinoma (dated by TCRdb to the late 2010s). The instrument was an Illumina HiSeq 2500. Starting from 450 to 500 ng total RNA, TCRbeta-specific cDNA was produced by reverse transcription with a constant-region primer and ProtoScript II reverse transcriptase. Three nested multiplex PCR rounds, following a slightly modified ARM-PCR procedure, were used to build the TCRbeta libraries. Each of the first two PCR rounds ran for about 9 cycles and used multiplex TRBV1-TRBV30 forward primers together with a Cbeta reverse primer. TCRdb cleaned the public reads at Q25 with fastp, built clones with MiXCR and kept in-frame beta chains. Entries are consolidated by CDR3 protein sequence, retaining the most common genes and DNA. The sample records 110,000 or so distinct CDR3 sequences, approximately 82% of which are singletons. The top ten clonotypes cover 15% to 20% of the sample.

Total RNA and DNA were co-extracted without cell sorting from roughly 20-30 mg of bulk tissue using the AllPrep DNA/RNA mini kit. The sequenced material came from liver tumor tissue from sampling region 3. The cell subset or site label, read with the paper, signifies: tumor region T3, left-lateral pole. The receptor source for this set is a man aged 40-49 years with primary liver carcinoma and hepatitis B virus infection.

As to this clonotype: One junction end disagrees with the germline gene, perhaps due to a read error. This sequence joins TRBV11-2 and TRBJ2-7; D not certain. Germline V lookup: CDR1 SGHAT, CDR2 FQNNGV. The CDR3 runs to 15 residues. The CDR3 sequence is CASSSGRLCAREQCF. As DNA, the CDR3 is TGTGCCAGCAGCTCAGGACGGCTTTGCGCGCGCGAGCAGTGCTTC.

For this clonotype: Possible read error: a much larger clone is one base away. The V and J genes are TRBV28 and TRBJ2-5; the D gene is possibly TRBD1 (5 bases). V was cut by 4 bases and J by 3 bases, with 21 bases left in between. From germline, CDR1 is MDHEN and CDR2 SYDVKM. This CDR3 spans 17 amino acids. The CDR3 is CASSSRMRRGAEETQYF. The DNA of the CDR3 is TGTGCCAGCAGTTCTCGGATGAGAAGGGGCGCAGAAGAGACCCAGTACTTC.

With respect to this clonotype: Germline and junction disagree at one end, which may indicate a read error. Here the CDR3 DNA reads TGTGCCAGCAGCTCCTATGGCGGGAGCCACAATGGGCAGTTCTTC. This sequence encodes CASSSYGGSHNGQFF. This chain connects TRBV11-2 to TRBJ2-1; 7 bases map to TRBD2. This CDR3 has 15 amino acids. CDR1 and CDR2 from the germline V gene are SGHAT and FQNNGV. Full variable domain (missing parts from reference TRBV11-2 and TRBJ2-1): EAGVAQSPRYKIIEKRQSVAFWCNPISGHATLYWYQQILGQGPKLLIQFQNNGVVDDSQLPKDRFSAERLKGVDSTLKIQPAKLEDSAVYLCASSSYGGSHNGQFFGPGTRLTVL.

This clonotype was recorded at least ten times. This rearrangement joins TRBV5-1 to TRBJ1-1; 7 bases match TRBD1. CDR3 length equals 15 residues. The germline CDR1 and CDR2 sequences are SGHRS and YFSETQ. With 5 bases clipped from V and 0 bases from J, the junction kept 7 bases outside the gene matches. Here the CDR3 reads CASSLQTGMNTEAFF. For the CDR3, the DNA is TGCGCCAGCAGTTTGCAGACAGGGATGAACACTGAAGCTTTCTTT.

In this sample, this clonotype turned up once. At one end, the junction sequence differs from germline, possibly due to a read error. CDR3 nucleotides: TGCGTCAGCAGCCCCCGAAGCCCGACAAGGAGCGGCTCCACCGGGAAGCTGTTTTTT. Amino acids: CVSSPRSPTRSGSTGKLFF. The chain combines TRBV4-3 with TRBJ2-2, with D possibly matching TRBD2 (5 bases). CDR1 and CDR2 from the germline V gene are LGHNA and YSLEER. CDR3 length: 19 amino acids.

On this clonotype: At one of its ends the junction is not consistent with the germline gene, which may arise from a read error. The rearrangement links TRBV20-1 to TRBJ2-7; TRBD1 aligns across 9 bases. Germline loops: CDR1 DFQATT, CDR2 SNEGSKA (reference sequence). This CDR3 is 12 amino acids long. DNA for the CDR3: TGCAATGCTTCGGGACAGGGCTACGAGCAGTACTTC. This gives the protein CNASGQGYEQYF.

In its sample, this clonotype was seen many times. V gene TRBV6-5 combines with J gene TRBJ2-5, with D perhaps matching TRBD2 (5 bases). The V gene lost 6 bases and the J gene lost 3 bases, with 20 bases spanning the gap. Germline V lookup: CDR1 MNHEY, CDR2 SVGAGI. The CDR3 spans 16 residues. CDR3 sequence (DNA): TGTGCCAGCAGCCCCTCGGTGAGCGGAGAGGAAGAGACCCAGTACTTC. The encoded protein is CASSPSVSGEEETQYF.

Turning to this clonotype: An end of the junction does not agree with germline; a read error may underlie this. The rearrangement uses TRBV29-1 and TRBJ2-3, with D uncertain. This CDR3 has 15 amino acids. The germline V gene has CDR1 SQVTM and CDR2 ANQGSEA. CDR3 amino acids: CSVEGRVGITDAQYF. In nucleotides, the CDR3 is TGCAGCGTTGAGGGCCGGGTCGGCATCACAGATGCGCAGTATTTT.

In its sample, this clonotype was seen once. A junction boundary mismatches the germline segment, possibly from a read error. The genes are TRBV29-1 and TRBJ2-4; no reliable D call. CDR1 and CDR2 from the germline V gene are SQVTM and ANQGSEA. This CDR3 region has 14 residues. The CDR3, as DNA: TGCAGTGTTGAACCGGGTCTTGCCAAAAACATTCAGTACTTC. This encodes CSVEPGLAKNIQYF.

This clonotype was recorded at least ten times. The V call is TRBV7-9, the J call TRBJ2-1; 8 bases match TRBD2. The germline V gene encodes CDR1 SEHNR and CDR2 FQNEAQ (reference sequence). With V trimmed by 6 bases and J by 7 bases, 5 bases remained unmatched. This CDR3 region has 13 residues. The CDR3 nucleotides are TGTGCCAGCAGTACGGGAGGGAGGAATGAGCAGTTCTTC. Translated, it gives CASSTGGRNEQFF.

The J gene is TRBJ2-2, the V gene TRBV5-1; the D call may be TRBD1 or TRBD2 (5 bases each). Germline V gives CDR1 SGHRS, CDR2 YFSETQ. V lost 1 base and J lost 14, with 24 bases in between. The CDR3 sequence is 16 residues long. CDR3 amino acids: CASSLSPSTDTGNLFF. Here the CDR3 DNA reads TGCGCCAGCAGCTTGAGTCCTAGCACGGACACCGGGAACCTGTTTTTT.

Notes on this clonotype: The conserved phenylalanine or tryptophan is not found at the CDR3 terminus, so this likely reflects a read error. No DNA is shown, since the ends of the CDR3 on it are uncertain; the CDR3 is the one TCRdb lists. V is TRBV5-4 and J is TRBJ2-5; the table's TRBD1 call for D was not verified on the DNA. The CDR3 is 14 amino acids long, termini counted. CDR1 is SGHNT, CDR2 YYREEE, per germline (reference sequence). The CDR3 region is CASNLVGGGETQYL.

Regarding this clonotype: No conserved phenylalanine or tryptophan ends this CDR3, so it is likely a read error. The CDR3 DNA reads as TGCGCCAGCAGTGACCGGGACAGGGGGCCCACTGGTACTCAGTATCTT. Its translation: CASSDRDRGPTGTQYL. The genes are TRBV10-2 and TRBJ2-3; 12 bases map to TRBD1. Germline-derived CDR1 and CDR2 are WSHSY and SAAADI. The CDR3 totals 16 residues. Losses at the gene ends were 3 bases for V and 12 bases for J; bases not matched to a gene: 13.

As for this clonotype: Germline and junction disagree at one end, which may indicate a read error. The J gene is TRBJ2-2, the V gene TRBV12-3 or TRBV12-4, with a weak D call TRBD2 (6 bases). The CDR3 loop spans 16 amino acids. The CDR3 coding sequence is TGTGCCAGCAGTTTTGGGGGGATGGTGGACAACGGGGAACTGTTTTTT. Its translation is CASSFGGMVDNGELFF.

Comments on this clonotype: A read error may produce the germline difference seen at one junction end. The V and J genes are TRBV4-3 and TRBJ2-3; 14 nucleotides line up with TRBD2. The V gene's germline CDR1 is LGHNA and CDR2 YSLEER. CDR3 length: 20 amino acids. For the CDR3, the DNA is TGCACCAGCATCCAAAATCTTCCCTCCGGGACTAGCGGGAGAGCAGATACGCAGTATTTT. Its translation is CTSIQNLPSGTSGRADTQYF.

Of note for this clonotype: One end of the junction does not line up with germline, which may come from a read error. The chain combines TRBV4-2 with TRBJ2-1; TRBD1 might be the D (7 bases). This CDR3 contains 16 residues. Germline CDR1 and CDR2: LGHNA and YNFKEQ. The CDR3 coding sequence is TGTGCCAGCAGCCAAGATGGAGGGGGCGCCTACAATGAGCGGTTCTTC. Translation: CASSQDGGGAYNERFF.

A remark on this clonotype: An end of the junction does not agree with germline; a read error may underlie this. The V call is TRBV12-3 or TRBV12-4, the J call TRBJ1-4, with D possibly matching TRBD1 (6 bases). This CDR3 has 13 amino acids. CDR3 sequence reads: CASSLSGVEKQFF. CDR3 sequence (DNA): TGCGCCAGCAGTTTATCAGGGGTCGAAAAACAGTTTTTT.

Points on this clonotype: One end of the junction varies from germline; a read error may be responsible. The chain couples TRBV4-1 to TRBJ2-3; 9 bases agree with TRBD2. CDR3 size: 15 residues. Germline CDR1 and CDR2: MGHRA and YSYEKL. The CDR3 region is CASSETSGTPDTRYF. In nucleotides, the CDR3 is TGTGCCAGCAGCGAGACTAGCGGTACGCCAGATACGCGGTACTTC.

Turning to this clonotype: The junction and the germline gene differ at one end; a read error may be behind it. This rearrangement joins TRBV29-1 to TRBJ2-1; 8 nucleotides align to TRBD1. From germline, CDR1 is SQVTM and CDR2 ANQGSEA. The CDR3 totals 12 residues. The CDR3 DNA is TGCAGCTTAGGACAGGGCCCCAATAAGCAGTTCTTC. It specifies CSLGQGPNKQFF.

This clonotype came up once. It may be a read error: a sequence one base away is much more abundant. This chain links TRBV28 with TRBJ1-1, with D uncertain. CDR3 length: 12 residues. Trimming stripped 6 bases from V and 3 bases from J, with 8 bases between. Germline V gene lookup returns CDR1 MDHEN and CDR2 SYDVKM. In DNA form, the CDR3 reads TGTGCCAGCAGCCCTAGCCACACTGAAGCTTTCTTT. Protein sequence: CASSPSHTEAFF.

A note on this clonotype: The missing conserved phenylalanine or tryptophan at the end of this CDR3 makes a read error likely. This chain joins TRBV11-1 and TRBJ1-2; 8 nucleotides match TRBD1. The CDR3 length is 15 residues. Per germline, CDR1 SGHAT and CDR2 FQDESV (reference sequence). J lost 2 bases, V lost 5 bases, and 7 bases had no gene match. This chain's CDR3 is CASSPGQDQNYGYTS. In DNA form, the CDR3 reads TGTGCCAGCAGCCCGGGACAGGATCAGAACTATGGCTACACCTCC.

To note about this clonotype: Sequence at one end of the junction differs from germline and may be a read error. The chain joins TRBV11-2 to TRBJ1-2, with D possibly being TRBD1 (5 bases). CDR3 length: 16 residues. The germline V gene has CDR1 SGHAT and CDR2 FQNNGV. CDR3 amino acids: CASSLDGRTRNYGYTF. The CDR3 DNA sequence: TGTGCCAGCAGTTTAGATGGCAGGACAAGGAACTATGGCTACACCTTC.

This clonotype occurred many times. V usage is TRBV12-3 or TRBV12-4 and J usage is TRBJ2-1; D is undetermined. CDR3 size: 13 residues. The ends were cut back, 2 bases at V and 2 bases at J, with 4 bases in the middle. CDR3 region: CASSLRPYNEQFF. The DNA for the CDR3 is TGTGCCAGCAGTTTAAGACCCTACAATGAGCAGTTCTTC.

Regarding this clonotype: An end of the junction differs from the germline gene, which may be a read error. V is TRBV2 and J is TRBJ2-2, with D maybe TRBD2 (5 bases). CDR1 is SNHLY and CDR2 is FYNNEI in the germline V gene. The CDR3 is 13 residues long. The CDR3 nucleotides read TGTGCCGGCAGTGAATCGCGGGCCGGGGAGCTGTTTTTT. It specifies CAGSESRAGELFF.